This TCR beta chain is drawn from a study of T cell responses to AZD1222 COVID-19 vaccine. Profiling relied on immunoSEQ multiplex PCR, and the TCRdb table lists in-frame clones only, not all of them. Of some 110,000 clones in the sample, about 90% are singletons; the top ten hold around 7.5%. On this clone: Its antigen remains unidentified.

Regarding the study as a whole: Regions 160-218 and 743-854 dominated among vaccine-associated CD4 TCRs spanning spike.

Germline V gene sequence: CDR1 SGHKS, CDR2 YYEKEE (reference sequence). The CDR3 covers 17 residues. The junction had 6 bases not matched to a gene; V was cut back by 1 base and J by 0 bases. Specimen: peripheral blood, collected on day 0 of AZD1222 vaccination. This sequence originates from an adult in good health. The chain recombines TRBV5-5 with TRBJ2-1, with 8 bases fitting TRBD1. The CDR3 nucleotides are TGTGCCAGCAGCTTGCTCTGGACAGGGAGCTCCTACAATGAGCAGTTCTTC. Translating it yields CASSLLWTGSSYNEQFF. Looking up the rest from reference TRBV5-5 and TRBJ2-1 gives the full variable domain: DAGVTQSPTHLIKTRGQQVTLRCSPISGHKSVSWYQQVLGQGPQFIFQYYEKEERGRGNFPDRFSARQFPNYSSELNVNALLLGDSALYLCASSLLWTGSSYNEQFFGPGTRLTVL.